This TCR beta chain was profiled in a study of T cell repertoires in cytomegalovirus infection. Overall study: CMV infection plus the matching HLA type was flagged by public TCR beta signatures.

TCRdb re-called the reads through MiXCR, storing one row per CDR3 protein. The top ten hold approximately 14% of the sample, which has about 450,000 distinct CDR3 sequences, roughly 30% seen once. The CDR3 consists of 12 residues. Germline-derived CDR1 and CDR2 are SGHTA and FQGNSA. Deletions cut 3 bases from V and 11 bases from J, with 13 bases between. Broader study findings: In two of eight donors, the top clonotype was HLA-C-restricted CMV-specific.

This clonotype occurred many times. The antigen is not known. This chain joins TRBV7-2 and TRBJ1-1; a possible D gene is TRBD1 (5 bases). The receptor was derived from a human donor in good health (CMV status not recorded). Some clones in this sample may be carry-over from other donors' samples. Specimen: PBMCs. CDR3 residues: CASSFDQGAAFF. CDR3 nucleotides: TGTGCCAGCAGCTTTGATCAGGGAGCGGCTTTCTTT.